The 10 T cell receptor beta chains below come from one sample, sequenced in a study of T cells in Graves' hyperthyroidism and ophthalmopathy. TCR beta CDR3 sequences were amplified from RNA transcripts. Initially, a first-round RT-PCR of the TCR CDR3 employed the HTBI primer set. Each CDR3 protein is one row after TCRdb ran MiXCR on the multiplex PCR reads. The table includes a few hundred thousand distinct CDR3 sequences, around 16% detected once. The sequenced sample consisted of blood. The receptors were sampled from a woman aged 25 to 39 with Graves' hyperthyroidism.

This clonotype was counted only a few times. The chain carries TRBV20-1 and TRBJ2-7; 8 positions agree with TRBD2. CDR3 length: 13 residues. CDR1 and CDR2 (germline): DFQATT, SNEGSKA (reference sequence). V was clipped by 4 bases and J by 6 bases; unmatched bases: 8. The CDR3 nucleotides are TGCAGTGCTAAGCTAGCGGGTTTCCGCGAGCAGTACTTC. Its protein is CSAKLAGFREQYF.

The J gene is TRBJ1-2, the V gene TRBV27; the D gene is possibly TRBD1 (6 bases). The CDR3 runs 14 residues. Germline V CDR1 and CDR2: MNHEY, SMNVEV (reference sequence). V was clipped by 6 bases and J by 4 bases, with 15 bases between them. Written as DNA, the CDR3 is TGTGCCAGCAGCAGATTGGGGGGCTCCTATGGCTACACCTTC. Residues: CASSRLGGSYGYTF.

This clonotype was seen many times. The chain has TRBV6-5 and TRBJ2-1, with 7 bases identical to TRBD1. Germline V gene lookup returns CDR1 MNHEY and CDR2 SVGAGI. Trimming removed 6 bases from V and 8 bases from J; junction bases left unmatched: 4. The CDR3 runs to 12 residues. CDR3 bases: TGTGCCAGCAGGCTAGGGGGCGATGAGCAGTTCTTC. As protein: CASRLGGDEQFF.

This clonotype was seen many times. CDR3 DNA sequence: TGTGCCAGCAGTTACTCGAAAATAGATCTAGCCAGGTCAACAGATACGCAGTATTTT. Encoded protein: CASSYSKIDLARSTDTQYF. J is TRBJ2-3 and V is TRBV6-5, with D maybe TRBD2 (5 bases). Germline CDR1 MNHEY, CDR2 SVGAGI. CDR3 length: 19 amino acids. Between the trimmed V and J ends, which lost 0 bases and 3 bases, there was a span of 22 bases.

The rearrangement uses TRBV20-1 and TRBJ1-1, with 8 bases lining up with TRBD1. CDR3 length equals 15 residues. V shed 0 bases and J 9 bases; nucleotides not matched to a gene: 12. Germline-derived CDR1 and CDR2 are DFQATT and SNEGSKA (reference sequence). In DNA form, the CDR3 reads TGCAGTGCTAGAGATTCGGAGACAGGGGATCGAAAAGCTTTCTTT. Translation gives CSARDSETGDRKAFF.

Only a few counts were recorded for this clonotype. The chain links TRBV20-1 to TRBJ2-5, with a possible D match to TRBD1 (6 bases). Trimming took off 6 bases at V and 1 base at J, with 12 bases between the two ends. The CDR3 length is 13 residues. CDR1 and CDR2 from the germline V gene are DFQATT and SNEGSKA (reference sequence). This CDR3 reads CSAAMDSQETQYF. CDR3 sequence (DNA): TGCAGTGCCGCGATGGACAGCCAAGAGACCCAGTACTTC.

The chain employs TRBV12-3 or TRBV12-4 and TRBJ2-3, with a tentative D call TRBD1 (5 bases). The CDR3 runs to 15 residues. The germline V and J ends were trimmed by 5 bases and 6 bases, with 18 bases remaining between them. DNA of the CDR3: TGTGCCAGCAGTCCCCGGGTTACAGGTATTGATACGCAGTATTTT. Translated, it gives CASSPRVTGIDTQYF.

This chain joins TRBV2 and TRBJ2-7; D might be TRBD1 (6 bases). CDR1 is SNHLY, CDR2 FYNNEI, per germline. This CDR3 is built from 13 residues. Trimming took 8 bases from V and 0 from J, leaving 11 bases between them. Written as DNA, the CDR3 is TGTGCCAGCGGACAGCCGAGCTCCTACGAGCAGTACTTC. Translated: CASGQPSSYEQYF.

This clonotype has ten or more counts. The CDR3 DNA reads as TGTGCCAGCAGTCAAGGCGTCAGCTCCTACAATGAGCAGTTCTTC. Its translation: CASSQGVSSYNEQFF. The chain joins TRBV27 to TRBJ2-1; no clear D gene. Trimming removed 5 bases at V and 0 bases at J, with 11 bases between. Germline CDR1 MNHEY, CDR2 SMNVEV (reference sequence). This CDR3 spans 15 amino acids.

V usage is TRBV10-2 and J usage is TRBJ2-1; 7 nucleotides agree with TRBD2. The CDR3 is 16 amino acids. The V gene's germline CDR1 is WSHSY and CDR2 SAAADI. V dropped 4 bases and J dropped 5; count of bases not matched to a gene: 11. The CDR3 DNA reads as TGCGCCAGCAGTGCAATGGGACTAACTGGGCACAATGAGCAGTTCTTC. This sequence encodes CASSAMGLTGHNEQFF.